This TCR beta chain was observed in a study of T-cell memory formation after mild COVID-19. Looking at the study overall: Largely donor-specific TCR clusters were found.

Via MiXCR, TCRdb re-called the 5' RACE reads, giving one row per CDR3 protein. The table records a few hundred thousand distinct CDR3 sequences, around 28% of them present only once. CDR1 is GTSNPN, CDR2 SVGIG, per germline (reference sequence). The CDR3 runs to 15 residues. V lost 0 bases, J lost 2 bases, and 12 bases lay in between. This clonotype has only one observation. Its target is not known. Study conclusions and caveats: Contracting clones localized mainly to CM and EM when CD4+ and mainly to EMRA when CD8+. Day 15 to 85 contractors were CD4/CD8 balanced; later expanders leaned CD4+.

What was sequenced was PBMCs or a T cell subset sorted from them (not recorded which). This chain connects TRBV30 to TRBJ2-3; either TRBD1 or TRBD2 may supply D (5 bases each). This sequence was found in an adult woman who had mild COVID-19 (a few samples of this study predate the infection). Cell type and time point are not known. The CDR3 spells CAWSVGATDTDTQYF. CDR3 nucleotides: TGTGCCTGGAGTGTCGGGGCCACTGACACAGATACGCAGTATTTT.